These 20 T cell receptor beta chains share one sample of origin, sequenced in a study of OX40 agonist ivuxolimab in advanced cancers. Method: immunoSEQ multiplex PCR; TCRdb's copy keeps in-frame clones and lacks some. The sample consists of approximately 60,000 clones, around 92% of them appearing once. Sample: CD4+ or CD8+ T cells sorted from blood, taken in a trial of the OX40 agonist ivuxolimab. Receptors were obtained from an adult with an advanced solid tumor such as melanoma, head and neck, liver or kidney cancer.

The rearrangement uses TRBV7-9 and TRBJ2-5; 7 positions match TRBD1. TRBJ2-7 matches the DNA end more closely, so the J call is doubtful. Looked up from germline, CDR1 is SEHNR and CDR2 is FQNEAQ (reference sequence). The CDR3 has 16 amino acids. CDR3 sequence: CASSWDRQPSSYEQYF. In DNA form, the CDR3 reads TGTGCCAGCAGCTGGGACAGACAGCCTAGCTCCTACGAGCAGTACTTC.

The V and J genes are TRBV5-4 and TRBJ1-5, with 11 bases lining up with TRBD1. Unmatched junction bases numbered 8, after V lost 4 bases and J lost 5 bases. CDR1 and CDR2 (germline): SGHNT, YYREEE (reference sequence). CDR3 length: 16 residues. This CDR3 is CASSRTGGASDQPQHF. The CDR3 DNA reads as TGTGCCAGCAGCAGGACAGGGGGCGCTTCCGATCAGCCCCAGCATTTT.

CDR3 region: CASSQTGTPNYEQYF. The CDR3 region has the DNA TGCGCCAGCAGCCAGACCGGGACACCTAACTACGAGCAGTACTTC. The genes are TRBV4-3 and TRBJ2-7, with D maybe TRBD1 (6 bases). The length of the CDR3 is 15 residues. Germline V gene sequence: CDR1 LGHNA, CDR2 YSLEER. Trimming took off 3 bases at V and 3 bases at J, with 15 bases between the two ends.

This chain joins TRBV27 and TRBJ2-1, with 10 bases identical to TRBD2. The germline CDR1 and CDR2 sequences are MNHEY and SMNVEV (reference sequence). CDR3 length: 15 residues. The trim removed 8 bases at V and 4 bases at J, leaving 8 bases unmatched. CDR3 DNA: TGTGCCAGCCTGATAGCGGGAGGACCTTACAATGAGCAGTTCTTC. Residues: CASLIAGGPYNEQFF.

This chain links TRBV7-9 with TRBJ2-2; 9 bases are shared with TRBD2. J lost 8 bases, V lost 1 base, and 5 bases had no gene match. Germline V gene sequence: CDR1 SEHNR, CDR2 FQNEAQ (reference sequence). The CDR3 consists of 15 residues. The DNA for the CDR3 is TGTGCCAGCAGCTTAGGGACTAGCGTCGGTGGGGAGCTGTTTTTT. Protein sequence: CASSLGTSVGGELFF.

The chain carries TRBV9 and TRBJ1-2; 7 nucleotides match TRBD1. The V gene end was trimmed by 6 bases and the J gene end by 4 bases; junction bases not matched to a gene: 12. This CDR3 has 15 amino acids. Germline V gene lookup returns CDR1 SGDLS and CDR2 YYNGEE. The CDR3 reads CASTGTAGVIYGYTF. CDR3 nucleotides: TGTGCCAGCACAGGGACAGCGGGAGTAATCTATGGCTACACCTTC.

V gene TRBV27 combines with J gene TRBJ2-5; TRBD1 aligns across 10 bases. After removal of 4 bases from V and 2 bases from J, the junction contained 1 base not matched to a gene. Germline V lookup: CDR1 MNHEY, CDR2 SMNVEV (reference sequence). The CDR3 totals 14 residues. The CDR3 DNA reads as TGTGCCAGCAGTTCGGGACAGGGGCAAGAGACCCAGTACTTC. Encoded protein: CASSSGQGQETQYF.

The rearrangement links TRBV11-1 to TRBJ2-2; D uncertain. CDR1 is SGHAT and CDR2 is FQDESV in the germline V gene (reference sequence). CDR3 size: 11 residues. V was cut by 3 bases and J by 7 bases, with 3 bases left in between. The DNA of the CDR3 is TGTGCCAGCAGCTTGGTCGGGGAGCTGTTTTTT. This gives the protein CASSLVGELFF.

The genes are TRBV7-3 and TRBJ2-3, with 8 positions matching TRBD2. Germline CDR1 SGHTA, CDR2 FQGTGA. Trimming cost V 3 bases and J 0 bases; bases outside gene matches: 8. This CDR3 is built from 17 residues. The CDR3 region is CASSLVSGKGSTDTQYF. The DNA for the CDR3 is TGTGCCAGCAGCTTGGTTAGCGGGAAGGGGAGCACAGATACGCAGTATTTT. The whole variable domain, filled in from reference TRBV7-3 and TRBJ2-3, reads GAGVSQTPSNKVTEKGKYVELRCDPISGHTALYWYRQSLGQGPEFLIYFQGTGAADDSGLPNDRFFAVRPEGSVSTLKIQRTERGDSAVYLCASSLVSGKGSTDTQYFGPGTRLTVL.

For the CDR3, the DNA is TGTGCCAGCAGTCCAGGGGGCGTGCATGGCTACACCTTC. Translation: CASSPGGVHGYTF. The chain uses TRBV28 and TRBJ1-2, with 8 bases that match TRBD1. The V gene's germline CDR1 is MDHEN and CDR2 SYDVKM. After removal of 5 bases from V and 6 bases from J, the junction contained 5 bases not matched to a gene. CDR3 size: 13 residues.

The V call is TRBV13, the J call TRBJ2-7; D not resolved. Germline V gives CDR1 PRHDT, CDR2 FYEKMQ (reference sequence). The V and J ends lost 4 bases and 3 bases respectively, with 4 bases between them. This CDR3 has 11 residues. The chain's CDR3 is CASSSRYEQYF. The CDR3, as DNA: TGTGCCAGCAGCTCCCGCTACGAGCAGTACTTC.

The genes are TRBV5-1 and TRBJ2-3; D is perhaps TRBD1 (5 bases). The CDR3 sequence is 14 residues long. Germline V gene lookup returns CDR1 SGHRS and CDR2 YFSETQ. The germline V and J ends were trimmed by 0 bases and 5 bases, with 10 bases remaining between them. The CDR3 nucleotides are TGCGCCAGCAGCTTGGAACTTAGGGGAGATACGCAGTATTTT. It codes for CASSLELRGDTQYF. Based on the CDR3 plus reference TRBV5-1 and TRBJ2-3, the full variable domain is KAGVTQTPRYLIKTRGQQVTLSCSPISGHRSVSWYQQTPGQGLQFLFEYFSETQRNKGNFPGRFSGRQFSNSRSEMNVSTLELGDSALYLCASSLELRGDTQYFGPGTRLTVL.

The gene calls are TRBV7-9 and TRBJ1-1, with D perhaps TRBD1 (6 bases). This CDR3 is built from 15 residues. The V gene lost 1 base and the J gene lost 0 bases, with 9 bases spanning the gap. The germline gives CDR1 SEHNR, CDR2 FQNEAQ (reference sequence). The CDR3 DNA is TGTGCCAGCAGCTTAGTGACAGGAATGAACACTGAAGCTTTCTTT. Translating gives CASSLVTGMNTEAFF.

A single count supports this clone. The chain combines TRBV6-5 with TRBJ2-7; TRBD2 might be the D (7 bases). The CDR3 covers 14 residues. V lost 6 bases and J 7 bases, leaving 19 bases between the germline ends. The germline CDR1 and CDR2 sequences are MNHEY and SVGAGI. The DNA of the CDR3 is TGTGCCAGCAGACACTTGGGGGGGGCGGATGAGCAGTACTTC. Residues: CASRHLGGADEQYF.

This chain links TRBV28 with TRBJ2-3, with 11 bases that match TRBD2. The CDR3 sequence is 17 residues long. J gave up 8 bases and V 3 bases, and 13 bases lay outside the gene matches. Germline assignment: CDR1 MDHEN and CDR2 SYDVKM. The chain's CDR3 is CASSLGTSGSPLVTQYF. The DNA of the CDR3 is TGTGCCAGCAGTTTGGGTACTAGCGGGAGCCCTCTCGTTACGCAGTATTTT.

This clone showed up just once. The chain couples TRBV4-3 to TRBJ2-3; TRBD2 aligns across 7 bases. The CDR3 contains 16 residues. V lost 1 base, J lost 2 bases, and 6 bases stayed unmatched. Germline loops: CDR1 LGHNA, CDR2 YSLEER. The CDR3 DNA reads TGCGCCAGCAGCCAAGGGACTAGTCGGGACACAGATACGCAGTATTTT. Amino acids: CASSQGTSRDTDTQYF.

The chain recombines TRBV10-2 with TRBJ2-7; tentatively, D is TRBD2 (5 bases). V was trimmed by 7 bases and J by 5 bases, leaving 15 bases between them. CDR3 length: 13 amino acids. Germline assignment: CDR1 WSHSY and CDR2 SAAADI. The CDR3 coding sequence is TGCGCCAGCACCCACTTACTAGTTCACGAGCAGTACTTC. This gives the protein CASTHLLVHEQYF.

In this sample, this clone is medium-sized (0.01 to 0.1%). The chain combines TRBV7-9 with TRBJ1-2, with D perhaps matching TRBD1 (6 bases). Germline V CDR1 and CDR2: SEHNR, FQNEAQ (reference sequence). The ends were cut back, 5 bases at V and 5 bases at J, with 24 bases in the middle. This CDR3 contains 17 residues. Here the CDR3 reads CASSPWMTVGGRYGYTF. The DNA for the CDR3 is TGTGCCAGCAGCCCCTGGATGACTGTTGGGGGCCGATATGGCTACACCTTC.

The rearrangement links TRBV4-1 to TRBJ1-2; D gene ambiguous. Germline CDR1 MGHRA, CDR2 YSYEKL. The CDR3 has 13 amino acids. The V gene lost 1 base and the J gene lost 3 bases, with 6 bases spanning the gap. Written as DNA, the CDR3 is TGCGCCAGCAGCCAAGTACGTGACTATGGCTACACCTTC. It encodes CASSQVRDYGYTF.

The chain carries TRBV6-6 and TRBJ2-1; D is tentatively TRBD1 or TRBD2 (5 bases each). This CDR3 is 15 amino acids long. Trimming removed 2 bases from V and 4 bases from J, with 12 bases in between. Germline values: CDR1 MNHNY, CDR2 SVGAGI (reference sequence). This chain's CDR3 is CASSYRDGRYNEQFF. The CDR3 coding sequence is TGTGCCAGCAGTTACCGGGACGGACGTTACAATGAGCAGTTCTTC.